The clone carrying this TCR beta chain has ten or more counts. Its matching antigen is unknown. Preparing the TCRbeta library involved the use of unique molecular identifiers. Using its own MiXCR run on the PCR reads, TCRdb lists one record per CDR3 protein. The sample has around 440,000 distinct CDR3 sequences; about 11% are singletons. The source of the sample is a study of T-cell reconstitution after alpha-beta-depleted transplantation in children. Study-wide results and limits: After one year, T-cell counts and TCRbeta diversity mostly came from new T cells. The study reportedly traced alpha-beta T cells about two months after transplant to several hundred expanded graft clones.

Source: PBMCs, taken before TCRalphabeta/CD19-depleted stem cell transplant. This sequence was found in a child aged 2-15 years with inherited bone marrow failure, due to receive a stem cell transplant.

DNA of the CDR3: TGCGCCAGCAGCTTAATGGTAGAGGGCACCGGGGAGCTGTTTTTT. Translated, it gives CASSLMVEGTGELFF. The chain carries TRBV5-1 and TRBJ2-2; tentatively, D is TRBD2 (5 bases). The germline gives CDR1 SGHRS, CDR2 YFSETQ. Trimming took off 2 bases at V and 4 bases at J, with 12 bases between the two ends. The CDR3 covers 15 residues. Supplemented by reference TRBV5-1 and TRBJ2-2, the full variable domain reads KAGVTQTPRYLIKTRGQQVTLSCSPISGHRSVSWYQQTPGQGLQFLFEYFSETQRNKGNFPGRFSGRQFSNSRSEMNVSTLELGDSALYLCASSLMVEGTGELFFGEGSRLTVL.